Following are 2 T cell receptor beta chains from one sample sequenced in a study of T-cell reconstitution after alpha-beta-depleted transplantation in children. The authors prepared the TCRbeta library with unique molecular identifiers. TCRdb re-called the PCR reads through MiXCR, storing one row per CDR3 protein. The repertoire holds 800,000 to 1,000,000 distinct CDR3 sequences, with less than 30% as singletons. The specimen was PBMCs, mostly from graft donor cells, collected 360 days after TCRalphabeta/CD19-depleted stem cell transplant. These receptors originate from a boy under two years old who had a stem cell transplant for SCID, so the T cells may come from the graft donor.

This clonotype occurred a few times. CDR3 coding DNA: TGCAGCGTTTCCCGCGGAGGGGAGCAGTTCTTC. It yields the protein CSVSRGGEQFF. The rearrangement uses TRBV29-1 and TRBJ2-1, with D possibly matching TRBD2 (6 bases). CDR3 length equals 11 residues. Trimming stripped 5 bases from V and 10 bases from J, with 12 bases between. The germline CDR1 and CDR2 sequences are SQVTM and ANQGSEA.

Here the CDR3 reads CSATNRARGGTDTQYF. The CDR3 DNA reads TGCAGTGCTACTAACAGGGCGAGGGGTGGCACAGATACGCAGTATTTT. The rearrangement links TRBV20-1 to TRBJ2-3; possible D gene TRBD1, 6 bases. The V end was cut by 4 bases, the J end by 1 base, with 18 bases between. Germline assignment: CDR1 DFQATT and CDR2 SNEGSKA (reference sequence). This CDR3 comprises 16 residues.